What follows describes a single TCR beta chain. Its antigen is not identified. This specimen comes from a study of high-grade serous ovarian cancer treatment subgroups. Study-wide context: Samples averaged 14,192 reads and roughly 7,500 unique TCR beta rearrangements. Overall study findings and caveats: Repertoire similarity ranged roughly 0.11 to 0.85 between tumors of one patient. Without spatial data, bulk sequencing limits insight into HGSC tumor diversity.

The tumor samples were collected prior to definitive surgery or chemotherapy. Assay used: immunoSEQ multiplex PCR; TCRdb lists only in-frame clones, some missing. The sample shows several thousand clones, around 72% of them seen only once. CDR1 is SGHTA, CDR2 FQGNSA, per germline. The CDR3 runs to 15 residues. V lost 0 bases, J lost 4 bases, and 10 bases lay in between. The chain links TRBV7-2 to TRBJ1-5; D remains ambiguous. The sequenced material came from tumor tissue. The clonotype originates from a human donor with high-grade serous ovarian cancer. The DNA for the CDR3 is TGTGCCAGCAGCTTAGCGGGCTGGGGAAATCAGCCCCAGCATTTT. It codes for CASSLAGWGNQPQHF.